This T cell receptor (beta chain) was found in a study of beta chain features in type 1 diabetes. General study points: A potential influence of HLA type upon TCRB rearrangement remained unresolved herein. Type 1 diabetes patients had fewer VDJ junction insertions and more deletions. Shorter TCRB CDR3s, moderately but significantly so, marked every one of the four CD4+ subsets in Type 1 diabetes patients.

The germline gives CDR1 GTSNPN, CDR2 SVGIG (reference sequence). V lost 3 bases to trimming and J lost 3 bases; unmatched junction nucleotides: 5. CDR3 length: 14 amino acids. Expressed TCRB transcripts were sequenced because the entire RNA isolate underwent reverse transcription. Using immunoSEQ multiplex PCR, the repertoire was profiled, and TCRdb retains in-frame clones only, with some absent. Of a few hundred thousand clones in the sample, around 30% are singletons; the top ten hold about 0.065%. The table lists this clone with a few counts. Its matching antigen is unknown. The rearrangement joins TRBV30 to TRBJ1-1, with TRBD1 matching over 9 bases. The sample consisted of naive CD4+ T cells from blood. This TCR derives from a man aged 18 to 29 in good health. The DNA of the CDR3 is TGTGCCTGGAGGCACAGGGGGCTCTACACTGAAGCTTTCTTT. Protein: CAWRHRGLYTEAFF. Full variable domain (remainder filled in from reference TRBV30 and TRBJ1-1): SQTIHQWPATLVQPVGSPLSLECTVEGTSNPNLYWYRQAAGRGLQLLFYSVGIGQISSEVPQNLSASRPQDRQFILSSKKLLLSDSGFYLCAWRHRGLYTEAFFGQGTRLTVV.